The next 5 T cell receptor beta chains were all read from a single sample in a study of OX40 agonist ivuxolimab in advanced cancers. The library was produced with the immunoSEQ multiplex PCR assay. TCRdb took over this immuneACCESS table, retaining in-frame rearrangements with V and J assigned. Such tables are incomplete; in checked studies, under half of the missing clones stem from an unresolved V gene, and the remainder is unexplained. The sample includes tens of thousands of clones, with approximately 78% observed a single time. The ten largest clones capture 5% of the sample. This specimen consisted of CD4+ or CD8+ T cells sorted from blood, obtained in a trial of the OX40 agonist ivuxolimab. The receptors shown here come from an adult with an advanced solid tumor such as melanoma, head and neck, liver or kidney cancer.

The chain is built from TRBV5-1 and TRBJ2-7; D is possibly TRBD1 (5 bases). The germline CDR1 and CDR2 sequences are SGHRS and YFSETQ. The CDR3 is made up of 14 amino acids. Trimming removed 0 bases from V and 5 bases from J, with 12 bases in between. The CDR3 region has the DNA TGCGCCAGCAGCTTGGGTAGGGGTAGGAACGAGCAGTACTTC. This encodes CASSLGRGRNEQYF.

This sequence joins TRBV7-8 and TRBJ2-3, with D perhaps matching TRBD1 or TRBD2 (6 bases each). Trimming cost V 5 bases and J 1 base, with 16 bases left between them. The CDR3 contains 16 residues. Germline CDR1 SGHVS, CDR2 FQNEAQ. CDR3 sequence (DNA): TGTGCCAGCAGCCCCGAGACGGGGGCCCGCACAGATACGCAGTATTTT. Protein: CASSPETGARTDTQYF.

The chain employs TRBV18 and TRBJ1-1; no reliable D call. Germline V gene lookup returns CDR1 KGHSH and CDR2 LQKENI. V was cut by 1 base and J by 7 bases, with 7 bases left in between. The CDR3 is 12 amino acids. The CDR3 DNA is TGTGCCAGCTCACCACAGAGAGATGAAGCTTTCTTT. Protein: CASSPQRDEAFF.

This CDR3 is CASSLRVGGKNIQYF. CDR3 coding DNA: TGTGCCAGCAGCCTCCGCGTCGGTGGCAAAAACATTCAGTACTTC. The chain recombines TRBV6-5 with TRBJ2-4; D ambiguous. V lost 6 bases and J 3 bases, leaving 15 bases between the germline ends. Germline V gene data show CDR1 as MNHEY and CDR2 as SVGAGI. The CDR3 has 15 residues.

The sample holds a few counts of this clone. The rearrangement uses TRBV6-7 and TRBJ2-7, with D possibly TRBD2 on 6 matching bases. TRBV6-7 is flagged as an ORF with uncertain function. The V and J ends lost 8 bases and 3 bases respectively, with 23 bases between them. The CDR3 is 16 amino acids. In DNA, the CDR3 is TGTGCCAGCTCGATCCTGAGGGAGGATAAAAGCTACGAGCAGTACTTC. Translated, it gives CASSILREDKSYEQYF.